This entry is about one T cell receptor beta chain. The data stem from a study of blood T cell repertoires in COVID-19. TCRdb's copy holds only in-frame clones and misses some; the assay was immunoSEQ multiplex PCR. Counted here are approximately 190,000 clones, 80% to 85% occurring once; the ten biggest clones make up around 21%. This CDR3 has 15 residues. Sequenced material: peripheral blood. The source is a human donor in a cohort sampled during active COVID-19. The chain recombines TRBV21-1 with TRBJ1-1. TRBV21-1 is reported as a pseudogene. CDR3 sequence reads: CASSIPTGGRTEAFF. Written as DNA, the CDR3 is TGTGCCAGCAGCATCCCGACCGGGGGTAGGACTGAAGCTTTCTTT.